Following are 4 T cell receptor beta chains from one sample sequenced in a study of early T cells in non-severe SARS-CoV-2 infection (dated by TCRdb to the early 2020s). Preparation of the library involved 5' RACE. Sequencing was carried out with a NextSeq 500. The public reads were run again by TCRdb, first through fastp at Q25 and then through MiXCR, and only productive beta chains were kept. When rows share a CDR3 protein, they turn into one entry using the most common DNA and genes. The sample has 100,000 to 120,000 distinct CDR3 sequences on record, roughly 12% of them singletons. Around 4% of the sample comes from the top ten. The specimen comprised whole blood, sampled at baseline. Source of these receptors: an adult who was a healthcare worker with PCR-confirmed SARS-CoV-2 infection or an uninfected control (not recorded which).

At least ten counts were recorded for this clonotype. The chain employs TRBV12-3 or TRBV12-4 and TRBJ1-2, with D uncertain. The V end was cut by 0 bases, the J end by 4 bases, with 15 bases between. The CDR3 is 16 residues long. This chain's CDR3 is CASSLAMSPAGYGYTF. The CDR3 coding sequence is TGTGCCAGCAGTTTAGCCATGAGTCCGGCGGGCTATGGCTACACCTTC.

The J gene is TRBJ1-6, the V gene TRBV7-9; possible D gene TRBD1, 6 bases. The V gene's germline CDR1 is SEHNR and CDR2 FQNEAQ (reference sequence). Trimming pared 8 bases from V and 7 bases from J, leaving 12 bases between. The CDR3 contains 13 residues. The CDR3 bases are TGTGCCAGCGGGGACACCGAGAATTCACCCCTCCACTTT. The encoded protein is CASGDTENSPLHF. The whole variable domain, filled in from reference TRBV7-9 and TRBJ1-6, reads DTGVSQNPRHKITKRGQNVTFRCDPISEHNRLYWYRQTLGQGPEFLTYFQNEAQLEKSRLLSDRFSAERPKGSFSTLEIQRTEQGDSAMYLCASGDTENSPLHFGNGTRLTVT.

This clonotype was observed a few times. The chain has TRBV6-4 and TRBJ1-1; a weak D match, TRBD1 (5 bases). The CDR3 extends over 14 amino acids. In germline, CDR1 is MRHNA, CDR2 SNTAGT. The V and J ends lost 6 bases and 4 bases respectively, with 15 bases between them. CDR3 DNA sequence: TGTGCCAGCAGCCCCCGGGGACCTCCCACTGAAGCTTTCTTT. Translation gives CASSPRGPPTEAFF.

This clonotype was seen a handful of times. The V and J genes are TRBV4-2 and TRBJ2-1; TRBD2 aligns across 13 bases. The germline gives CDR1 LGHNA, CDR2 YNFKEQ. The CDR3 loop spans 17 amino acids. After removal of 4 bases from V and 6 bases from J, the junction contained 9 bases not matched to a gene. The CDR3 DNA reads TGTGCCAGCAGCCTCGGACTAGCGGGGGCTGGTGGCAATGAGCAGTTCTTC. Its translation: CASSLGLAGAGGNEQFF.